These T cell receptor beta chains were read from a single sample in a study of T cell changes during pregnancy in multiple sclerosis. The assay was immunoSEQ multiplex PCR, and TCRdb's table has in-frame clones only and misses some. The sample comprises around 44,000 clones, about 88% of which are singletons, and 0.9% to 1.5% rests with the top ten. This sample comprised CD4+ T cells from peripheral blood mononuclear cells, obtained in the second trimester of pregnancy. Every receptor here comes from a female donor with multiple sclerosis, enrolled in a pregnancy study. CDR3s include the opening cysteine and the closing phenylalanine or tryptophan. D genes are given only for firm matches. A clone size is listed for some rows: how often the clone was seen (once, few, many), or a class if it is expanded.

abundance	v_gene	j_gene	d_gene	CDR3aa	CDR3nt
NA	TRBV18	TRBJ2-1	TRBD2	CASSPFLAGNEQFF	TGTGCCAGCTCACCGTTCCTAGCGGGCAATGAGCAGTTCTTC
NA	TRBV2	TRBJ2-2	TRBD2	CASSEALTSGLNTGELFF	TGTGCCAGCAGTGAAGCTTTAACTAGCGGGCTGAACACCGGGGAGCTGTTTTTT
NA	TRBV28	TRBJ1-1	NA	CASSLTSQLTEAFF	TGTGCCAGCAGTTTAACTTCACAGCTCACTGAAGCTTTCTTT
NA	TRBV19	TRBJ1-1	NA	CASLPQGLTEAFF	TGTGCCAGTCTCCCGCAGGGTCTCACTGAAGCTTTCTTT
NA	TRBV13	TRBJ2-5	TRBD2	CASSLILAGGKQETQYF	TGTGCCAGCAGCTTAATACTAGCGGGAGGGAAGCAAGAGACCCAGTACTTC
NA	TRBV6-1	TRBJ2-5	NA	CASRELGGVETQYF	TGTGCCAGCAGGGAACTAGGGGGTGTGGAGACCCAGTACTTC
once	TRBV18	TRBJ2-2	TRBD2	CASSPLAGGANTGELFF	TGTGCCAGCTCACCACTAGCGGGAGGGGCGAACACCGGGGAGCTGTTTTTT
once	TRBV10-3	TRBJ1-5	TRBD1	CATTGGERGGNQPQHF	TGTGCCACTACAGGGGGCGAACGGGGTGGCAATCAGCCCCAGCATTTT
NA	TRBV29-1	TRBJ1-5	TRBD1	CSVEGTGSGQPQHF	TGCAGCGTCGAAGGGACAGGGTCCGGTCAGCCCCAGCATTTT
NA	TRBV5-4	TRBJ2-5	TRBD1	CASRIDRAPPETQYF	TGTGCCAGCAGAATCGACAGGGCCCCACCAGAGACCCAGTACTTC
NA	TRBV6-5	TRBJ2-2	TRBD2	CASTHREGETGELFF	TGTGCCAGCACTCACCGGGAGGGCGAGACCGGGGAGCTGTTTTTT
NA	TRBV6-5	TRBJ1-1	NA	CASSFVSVRRSEAFF	TGTGCCAGCAGTTTCGTCTCGGTTCGGAGATCTGAAGCTTTCTTT
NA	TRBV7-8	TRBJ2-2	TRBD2	CASSPTSGRSGGELFF	TGTGCCAGCAGCCCAACTAGCGGGAGGAGTGGCGGGGAGCTGTTTTTT
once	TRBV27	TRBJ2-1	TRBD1	CASSSSSGQTQKFF	TGTGCCAGCAGTTCGTCCTCGGGACAGACCCAGAAGTTCTTC
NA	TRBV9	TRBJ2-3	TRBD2	CASSVDGRAIDTQYF	TGTGCCAGCAGCGTAGACGGGAGGGCCATAGATACGCAGTATTTT
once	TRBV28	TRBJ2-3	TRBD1	CASSLRRGSSTDTQYF	TGTGCCAGCAGTTTACGCAGGGGGTCTAGCACAGATACGCAGTATTTT
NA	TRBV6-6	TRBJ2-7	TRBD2	CASSYASGEKREQYF	TGTGCCAGCAGTTACGCTAGCGGGGAGAAGCGGGAGCAGTACTTC
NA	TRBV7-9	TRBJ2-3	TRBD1	CASSVGTASTDTQYF	TGTGCCAGCAGCGTGGGGACAGCGAGCACAGATACGCAGTATTTT
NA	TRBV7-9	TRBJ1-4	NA	CASSLEGSGKLFF	TGTGCCAGCAGCTTGGAGGGTTCGGGAAAACTGTTTTTT
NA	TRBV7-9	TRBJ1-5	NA	CASSQQGNQPQHF	TGTGCCAGCAGCCAACAGGGAAATCAGCCCCAGCATTTT
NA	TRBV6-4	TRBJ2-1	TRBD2	CASSDLCNRTSGSKYNEQFF	TGTGCCAGCAGTGACCTTTGTAATCGGACTAGCGGGAGCAAATACAATGAGCAGTTCTTC
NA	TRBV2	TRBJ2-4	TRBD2	CASRKELAGGLINIQYF	TGTGCCAGCAGGAAGGAACTAGCGGGGGGCCTTATAAACATTCAGTACTTC
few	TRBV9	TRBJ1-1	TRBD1	CASSRQGNTEAFF	TGTGCCAGCAGCCGACAGGGCAACACTGAAGCTTTCTTT
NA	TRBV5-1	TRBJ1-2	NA	CASSLEGRGVYGYTF	TGCGCCAGCAGCTTGGAAGGGCGGGGTGTCTATGGCTACACCTTC
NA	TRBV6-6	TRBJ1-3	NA	CASSGQSLSGNTIYF	TGTGCCAGCAGCGGACAGAGTCTATCTGGAAACACCATATATTTT
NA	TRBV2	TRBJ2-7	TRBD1	CASSDLPRDSSYEQYF	TGTGCCAGCAGTGACCTTCCCCGGGACAGCTCCTACGAGCAGTACTTC
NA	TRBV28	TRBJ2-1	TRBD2	CASSPSGRALNEQFF	TGTGCCAGCAGTCCTAGCGGGAGGGCCTTGAATGAGCAGTTCTTC
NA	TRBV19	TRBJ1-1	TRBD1	CASSRDSLSMNTEAFF	TGTGCCAGTAGTCGGGACAGTCTTTCTATGAACACTGAAGCTTTCTTT
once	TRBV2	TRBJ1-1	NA	CASSELRAVNTEAFF	TGTGCCAGCAGTGAATTGCGGGCGGTGAACACTGAAGCTTTCTTT
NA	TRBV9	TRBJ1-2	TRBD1	CASTPGQGNGYTF	TGTGCCAGCACACCGGGACAGGGGAATGGCTACACCTTC
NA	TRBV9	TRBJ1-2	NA	CASSVDGGLFNYGYTF	TGTGCCAGCAGCGTAGATGGGGGGTTATTTAACTATGGCTACACCTTC
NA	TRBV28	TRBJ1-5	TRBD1	CASREQGRQPQHF	TGTGCCAGCAGAGAACAGGGGCGACAGCCCCAGCATTTT
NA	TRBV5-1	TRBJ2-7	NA	CASSLVGGLGKPSYEQYF	TGCGCCAGCAGCTTGGTGGGGGGGCTAGGGAAGCCTTCCTACGAGCAGTACTTC
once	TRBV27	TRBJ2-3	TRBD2	CASSPGLAVQDTQYF	TGTGCCAGCAGTCCGGGACTAGCGGTGCAAGATACGCAGTATTTT
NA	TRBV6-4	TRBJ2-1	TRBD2	CASSFLAGGLYEQFF	TGTGCCAGCAGTTTCTTAGCGGGAGGGCTGTATGAGCAGTTCTTC
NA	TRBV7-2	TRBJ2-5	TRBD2	CASSSTGTSGGQTTQYF	TGTGCCAGCAGCTCGACCGGGACTAGCGGGGGCCAGACGACCCAGTACTTC
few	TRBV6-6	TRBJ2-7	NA	CATLRGSSEEQYF	TGTGCCACCCTTAGGGGTTCGTCGGAAGAGCAGTACTTC